This T cell receptor (beta chain) was retrieved from a study of sequential checkpoint blockade in melanoma. Study at large: Arm A got nivolumab then ipilimumab; arm B the reverse, 1:1.

Germline CDR1 and CDR2: SGDLS and YYNGEE. CDR3 length equals 15 residues. J was trimmed by 0 bases and V by 0 bases; bases with no gene match: 1. This clone is categorized as medium-sized. Method: immunoSEQ multiplex PCR; TCRdb's copy keeps in-frame clones and lacks some. The sample records roughly 9,900 clones, roughly three fifths being singletons. The treatment here: randomized to nivolumab then ipilimumab (arm A) or the reverse (arm B). The material sequenced was CD8+ T cells sorted from blood (inferred from file names), taken from a patient given nivolumab and ipilimumab in sequence. The chain couples TRBV9 to TRBJ2-3; 7 nucleotides agree with TRBD1. The TCR originated in a human donor with melanoma. The CDR3 region is CASSVVGQSTDTQYF. Written as DNA, the CDR3 is TGTGCCAGCAGCGTAGTGGGACAGAGCACAGATACGCAGTATTTT.